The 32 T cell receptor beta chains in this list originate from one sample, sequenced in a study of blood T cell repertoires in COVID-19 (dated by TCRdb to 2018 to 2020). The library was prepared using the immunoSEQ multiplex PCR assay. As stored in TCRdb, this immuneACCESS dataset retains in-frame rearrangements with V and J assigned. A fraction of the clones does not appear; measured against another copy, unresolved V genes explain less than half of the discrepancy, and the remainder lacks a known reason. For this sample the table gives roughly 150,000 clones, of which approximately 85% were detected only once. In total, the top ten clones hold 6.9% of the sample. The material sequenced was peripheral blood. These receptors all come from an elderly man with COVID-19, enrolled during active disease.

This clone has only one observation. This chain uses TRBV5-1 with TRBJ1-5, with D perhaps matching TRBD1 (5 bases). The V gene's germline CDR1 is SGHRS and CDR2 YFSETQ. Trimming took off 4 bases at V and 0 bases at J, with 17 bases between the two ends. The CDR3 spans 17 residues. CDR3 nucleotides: TGCGCCAGCAGCCCGGACCGCGGGGGAAGTAGCAATCAGCCCCAGCATTTT. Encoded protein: CASSPDRGGSSNQPQHF.

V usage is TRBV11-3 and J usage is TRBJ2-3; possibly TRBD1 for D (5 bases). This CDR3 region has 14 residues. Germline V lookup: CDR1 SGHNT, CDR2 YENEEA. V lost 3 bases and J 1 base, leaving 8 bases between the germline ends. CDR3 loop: CASSFDSGTDTQYF. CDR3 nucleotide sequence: TGTGCCAGCAGCTTCGACAGCGGCACAGATACGCAGTATTTT.

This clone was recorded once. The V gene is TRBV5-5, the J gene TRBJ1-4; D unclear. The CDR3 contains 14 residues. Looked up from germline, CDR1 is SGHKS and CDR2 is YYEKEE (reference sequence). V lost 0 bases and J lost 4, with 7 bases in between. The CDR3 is CASSLVAVNEKLFF. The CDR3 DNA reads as TGTGCCAGCAGCTTGGTGGCCGTTAATGAAAAACTGTTTTTT. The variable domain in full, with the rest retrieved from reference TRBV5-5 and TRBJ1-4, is DAGVTQSPTHLIKTRGQQVTLRCSPISGHKSVSWYQQVLGQGPQFIFQYYEKEERGRGNFPDRFSARQFPNYSSELNVNALLLGDSALYLCASSLVAVNEKLFFGSGTQLSVL.

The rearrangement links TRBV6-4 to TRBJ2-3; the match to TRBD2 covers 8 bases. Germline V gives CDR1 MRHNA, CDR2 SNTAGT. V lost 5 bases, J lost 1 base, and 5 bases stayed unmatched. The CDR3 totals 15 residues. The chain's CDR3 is CASSIAGIRTDTQYF. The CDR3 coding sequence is TGTGCCAGCAGTATAGCGGGGATTCGCACAGATACGCAGTATTTT.

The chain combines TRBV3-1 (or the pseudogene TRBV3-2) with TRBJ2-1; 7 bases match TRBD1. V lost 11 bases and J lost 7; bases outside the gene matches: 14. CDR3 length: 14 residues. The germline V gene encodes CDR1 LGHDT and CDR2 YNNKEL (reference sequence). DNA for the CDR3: TGTGCCGCCAGCAGCTCCCTCAGGGGGAATGAGCAGTTCTTC. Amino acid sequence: CAASSSLRGNEQFF.

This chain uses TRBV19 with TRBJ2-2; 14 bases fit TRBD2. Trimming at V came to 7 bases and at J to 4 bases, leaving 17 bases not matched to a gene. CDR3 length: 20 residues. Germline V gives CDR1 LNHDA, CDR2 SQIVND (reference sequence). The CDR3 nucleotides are TGTGCCAGTATTCAGTCCCGACCCGGGACTAGCGGGGGCAGCACCGGGGAGCTGTTTTTT. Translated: CASIQSRPGTSGGSTGELFF.

The CDR3 region has the DNA TGTGCCAGCAGTCTAAGACAGGCCTATGGCTACACCTTC. Translation gives CASSLRQAYGYTF. The genes are TRBV12-3 or TRBV12-4 and TRBJ1-2, with TRBD1 as a possible D gene (6 bases). Trimming stripped 5 bases from V and 4 bases from J, with 11 bases between. CDR3 length: 13 residues.

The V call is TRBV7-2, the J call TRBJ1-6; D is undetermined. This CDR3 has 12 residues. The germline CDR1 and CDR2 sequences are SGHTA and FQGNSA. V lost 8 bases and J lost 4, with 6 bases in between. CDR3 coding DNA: TGTGCCAGCGCAGTTTATAATTCACCCCTCCACTTT. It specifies CASAVYNSPLHF. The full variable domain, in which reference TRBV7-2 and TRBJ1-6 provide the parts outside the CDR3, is GAGVSQSPSNKVTEKGKDVELRCDPISGHTALYWYRQSLGQGLEFLIYFQGNSAPDKSGLPSDRFSAERTGGSVSTLTIQRTQQEDSAVYLCASAVYNSPLHFGNGTRLTVT.

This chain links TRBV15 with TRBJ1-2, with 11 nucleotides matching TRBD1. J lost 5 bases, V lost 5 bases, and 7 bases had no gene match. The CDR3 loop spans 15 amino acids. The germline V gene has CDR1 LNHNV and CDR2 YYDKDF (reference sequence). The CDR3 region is CATSSPDRGHYGYTF. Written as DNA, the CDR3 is TGTGCCACCAGCTCCCCGGACAGGGGGCATTATGGCTACACCTTC.

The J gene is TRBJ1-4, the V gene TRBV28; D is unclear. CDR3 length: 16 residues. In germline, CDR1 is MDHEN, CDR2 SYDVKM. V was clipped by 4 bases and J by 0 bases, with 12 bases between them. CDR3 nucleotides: TGTGCCAGCAGTTCACGACGAGGAACAACTAATGAAAAACTGTTTTTT. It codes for CASSSRRGTTNEKLFF.

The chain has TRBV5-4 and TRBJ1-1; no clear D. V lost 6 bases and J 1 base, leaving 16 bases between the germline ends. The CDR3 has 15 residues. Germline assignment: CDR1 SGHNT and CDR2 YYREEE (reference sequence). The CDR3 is CASTRGSPKNTEAFF. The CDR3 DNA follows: TGTGCCAGCACCCGAGGGAGTCCAAAGAACACTGAAGCTTTCTTT.

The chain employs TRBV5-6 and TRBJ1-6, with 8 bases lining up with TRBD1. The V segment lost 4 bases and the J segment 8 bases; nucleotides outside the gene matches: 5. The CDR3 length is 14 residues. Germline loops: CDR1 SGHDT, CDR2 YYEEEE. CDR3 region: CASSPGGWDSPLHF. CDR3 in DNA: TGTGCCAGCAGCCCAGGGGGCTGGGATTCACCCCTCCACTTT.

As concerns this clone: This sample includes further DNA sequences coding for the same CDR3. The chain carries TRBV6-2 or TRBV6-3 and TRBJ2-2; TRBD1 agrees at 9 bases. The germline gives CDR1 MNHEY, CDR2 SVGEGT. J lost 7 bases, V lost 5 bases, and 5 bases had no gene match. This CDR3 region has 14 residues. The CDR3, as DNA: TGTGCCAGCAGTAGGACAGGGGAGAGCGGGGAGCTGTTTTTT. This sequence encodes CASSRTGESGELFF.

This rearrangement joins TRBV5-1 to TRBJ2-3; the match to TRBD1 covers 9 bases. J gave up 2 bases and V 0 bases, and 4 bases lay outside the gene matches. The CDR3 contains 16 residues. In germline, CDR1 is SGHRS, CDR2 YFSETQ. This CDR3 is CASSLAGTGNTDTQYF. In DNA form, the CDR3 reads TGCGCCAGCAGCTTGGCCGGGACAGGGAACACAGATACGCAGTATTTT. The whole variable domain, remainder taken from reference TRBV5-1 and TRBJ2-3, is KAGVTQTPRYLIKTRGQQVTLSCSPISGHRSVSWYQQTPGQGLQFLFEYFSETQRNKGNFPGRFSGRQFSNSRSEMNVSTLELGDSALYLCASSLAGTGNTDTQYFGPGTRLTVL.

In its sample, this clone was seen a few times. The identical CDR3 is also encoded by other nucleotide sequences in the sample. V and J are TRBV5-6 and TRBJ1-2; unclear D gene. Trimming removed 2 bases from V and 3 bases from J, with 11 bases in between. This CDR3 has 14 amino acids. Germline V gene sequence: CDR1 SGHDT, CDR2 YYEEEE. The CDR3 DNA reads TGTGCCAGCAGCTTAACTTTACGAGACTATGGCTACACCTTC. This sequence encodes CASSLTLRDYGYTF.

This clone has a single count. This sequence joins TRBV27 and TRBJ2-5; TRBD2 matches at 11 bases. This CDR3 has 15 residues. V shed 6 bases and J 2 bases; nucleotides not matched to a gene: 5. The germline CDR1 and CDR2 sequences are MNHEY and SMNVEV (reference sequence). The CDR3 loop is CASSRLAGRQETQYF. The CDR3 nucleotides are TGTGCCAGCAGCAGACTAGCGGGGAGGCAAGAGACCCAGTACTTC.

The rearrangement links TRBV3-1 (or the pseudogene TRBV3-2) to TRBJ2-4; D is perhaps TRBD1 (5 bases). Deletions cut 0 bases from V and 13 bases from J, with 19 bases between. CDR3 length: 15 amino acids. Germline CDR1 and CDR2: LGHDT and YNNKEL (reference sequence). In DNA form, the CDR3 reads TGTGCCAGCAGCCAAGATCACGCGACAGTGAGTTCCCAGTACTTC. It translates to CASSQDHATVSSQYF.

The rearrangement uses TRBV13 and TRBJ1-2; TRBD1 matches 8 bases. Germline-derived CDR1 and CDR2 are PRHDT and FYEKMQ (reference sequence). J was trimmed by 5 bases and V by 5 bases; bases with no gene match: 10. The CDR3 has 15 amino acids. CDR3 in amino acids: CASSPGTGKGYGYTF. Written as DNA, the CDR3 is TGTGCCAGCAGCCCCGGGACAGGAAAAGGGTATGGCTACACCTTC. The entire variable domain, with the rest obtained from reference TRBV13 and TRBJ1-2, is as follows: AAGVIQSPRHLIKEKRETATLKCYPIPRHDTVYWYQQGPGQDPQFLISFYEKMQSDKGSIPDRFSAQQFSDYHSELNMSSLELGDSALYFCASSPGTGKGYGYTFGSGTRLTVV.

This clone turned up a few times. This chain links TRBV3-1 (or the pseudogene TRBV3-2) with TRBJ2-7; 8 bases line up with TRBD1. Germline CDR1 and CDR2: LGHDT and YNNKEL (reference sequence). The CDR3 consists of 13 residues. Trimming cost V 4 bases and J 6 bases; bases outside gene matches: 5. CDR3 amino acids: CASSPGQGSEQYF. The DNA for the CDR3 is TGTGCCAGCAGCCCTGGACAGGGCTCCGAGCAGTACTTC.

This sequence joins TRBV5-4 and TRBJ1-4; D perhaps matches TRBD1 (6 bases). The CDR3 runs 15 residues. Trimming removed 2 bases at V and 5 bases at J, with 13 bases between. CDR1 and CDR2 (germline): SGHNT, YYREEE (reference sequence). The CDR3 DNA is TGTGCCAGCAGCTTCATGGACAGACCAAATGAAAAACTGTTTTTT. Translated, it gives CASSFMDRPNEKLFF.

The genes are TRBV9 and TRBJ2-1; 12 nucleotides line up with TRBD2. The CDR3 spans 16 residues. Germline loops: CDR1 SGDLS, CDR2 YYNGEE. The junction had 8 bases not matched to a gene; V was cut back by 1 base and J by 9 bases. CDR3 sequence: CASSVSGLAGRGEQFF. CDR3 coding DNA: TGTGCCAGCAGCGTATCCGGACTAGCGGGGAGGGGTGAGCAGTTCTTC.

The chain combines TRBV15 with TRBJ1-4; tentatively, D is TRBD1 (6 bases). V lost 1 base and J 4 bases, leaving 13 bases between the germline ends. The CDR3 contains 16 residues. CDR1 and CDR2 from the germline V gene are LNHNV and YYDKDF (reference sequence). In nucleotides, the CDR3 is TGTGCCACCAGCAGAGGGGCAGGGGAGTTTAATGAAAAACTGTTTTTT. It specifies CATSRGAGEFNEKLFF.

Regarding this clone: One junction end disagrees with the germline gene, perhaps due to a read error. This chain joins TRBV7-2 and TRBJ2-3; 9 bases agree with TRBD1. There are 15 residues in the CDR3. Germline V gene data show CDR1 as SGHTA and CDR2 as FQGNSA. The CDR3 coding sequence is TGTGCCAGCAGCTTAGCCACAGGGGGCACCGATACGCAGTATTTT. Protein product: CASSLATGGTDTQYF.

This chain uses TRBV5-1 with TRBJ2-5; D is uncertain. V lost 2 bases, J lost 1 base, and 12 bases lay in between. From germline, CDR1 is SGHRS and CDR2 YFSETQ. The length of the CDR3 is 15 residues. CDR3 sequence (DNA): TGCGCCAGCAGCTTTAGTGGAACAGCCCAAGAGACCCAGTACTTC. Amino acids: CASSFSGTAQETQYF. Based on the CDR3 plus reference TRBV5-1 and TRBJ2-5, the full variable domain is KAGVTQTPRYLIKTRGQQVTLSCSPISGHRSVSWYQQTPGQGLQFLFEYFSETQRNKGNFPGRFSGRQFSNSRSEMNVSTLELGDSALYLCASSFSGTAQETQYFGPGTRLLVL.

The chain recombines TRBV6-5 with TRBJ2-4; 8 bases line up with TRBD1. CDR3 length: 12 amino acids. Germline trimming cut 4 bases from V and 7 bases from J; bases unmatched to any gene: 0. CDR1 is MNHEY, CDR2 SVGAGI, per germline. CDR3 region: CASSSGGNIQYF. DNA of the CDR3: TGTGCCAGCAGTTCAGGGGGCAACATTCAGTACTTC.

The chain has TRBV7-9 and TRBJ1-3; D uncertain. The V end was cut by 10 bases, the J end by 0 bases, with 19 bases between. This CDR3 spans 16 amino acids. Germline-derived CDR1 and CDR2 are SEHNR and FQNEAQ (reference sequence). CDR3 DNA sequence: TGTGCCACCCAGCAAGACGGCGGCCTCTCTGGAAACACCATATATTTT. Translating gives CATQQDGGLSGNTIYF.

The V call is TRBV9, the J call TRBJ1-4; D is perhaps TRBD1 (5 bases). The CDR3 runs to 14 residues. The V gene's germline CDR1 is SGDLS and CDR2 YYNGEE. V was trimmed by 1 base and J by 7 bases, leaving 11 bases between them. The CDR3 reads CASSVQGGREKLFF. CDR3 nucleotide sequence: TGTGCCAGCAGCGTACAGGGTGGGCGTGAAAAACTGTTTTTT.

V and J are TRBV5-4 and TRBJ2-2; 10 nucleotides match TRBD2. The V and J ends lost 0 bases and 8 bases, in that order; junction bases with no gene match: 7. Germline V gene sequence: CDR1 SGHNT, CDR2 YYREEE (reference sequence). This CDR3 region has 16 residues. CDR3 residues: CASSLETAGGPGELFF. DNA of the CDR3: TGTGCCAGCAGCTTGGAGACAGCGGGGGGGCCGGGGGAGCTGTTTTTT. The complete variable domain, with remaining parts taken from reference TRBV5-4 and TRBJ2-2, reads ETGVTQSPTHLIKTRGQQVTLRCSSQSGHNTVSWYQQALGQGPQFIFQYYREEENGRGNFPPRFSGLQFPNYSSELNVNALELDDSALYLCASSLETAGGPGELFFGEGSRLTVL.

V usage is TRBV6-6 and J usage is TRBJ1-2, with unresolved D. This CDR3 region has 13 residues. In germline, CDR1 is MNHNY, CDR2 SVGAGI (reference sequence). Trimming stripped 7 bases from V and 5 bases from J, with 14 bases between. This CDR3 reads CASTAERDYGYTF. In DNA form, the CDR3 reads TGTGCCAGCACCGCCGAGAGGGATTATGGCTACACCTTC.

The CDR3 coding sequence is TGCGCCAGCAGCCAAGTAAGCGACAGACAGTACGAGCAGTACTTC. It encodes CASSQVSDRQYEQYF. J is TRBJ2-7 and V is TRBV4-3; D is perhaps TRBD1 (5 bases). In germline, CDR1 is LGHNA, CDR2 YSLEER. This CDR3 spans 15 amino acids. Trimming pared 1 base from V and 4 bases from J, leaving 14 bases between.

CDR3 sequence: CASIITPVVRGDQYF. As DNA, the CDR3 is TGTGCCAGCATCATCACTCCGGTGGTACGGGGGGACCAGTACTTC. The chain uses TRBV6-4 and TRBJ2-5, with 7 bases fitting TRBD2. Looked up from germline, CDR1 is MRHNA and CDR2 is SNTAGT. This CDR3 has 15 amino acids. The V and J ends lost 7 bases and 10 bases, in that order; junction bases with no gene match: 18.

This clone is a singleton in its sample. For the CDR3, the DNA is TGTGCCAGCACGGACAGAGGCGACTATGGCTACACCTTC. This codes for CASTDRGDYGYTF. V gene TRBV10-3 combines with J gene TRBJ1-2; maybe TRBD1 (6 bases). The V gene's germline CDR1 is ENHRY and CDR2 SYGVKD. V dropped 10 bases and J dropped 3 bases, with 15 bases sitting between them. The CDR3 loop spans 13 amino acids.